This T cell receptor beta chain was captured by sequencing in a study of shared clonotypes between healthy human individuals. Study overall: Each donor had three CD4 naive, three CD4 memory, two CD8 naive and one CD8 memory plate.

Selected positively for CCR7 and CD45RO-negative, naive CD8 cells excluded terminally differentiated effector memory CD45RA+ cells. Trimming took 5 bases from V and 2 from J, leaving 13 bases between them. Germline V gives CDR1 LNHDA, CDR2 SQIVND (reference sequence). This CDR3 spans 14 amino acids. Per sorted-subset replicate PCR, input was roughly 220 ng DNA, representing 30,000 or so T cell genomes. Clones were sequenced by immunoSEQ multiplex PCR, and TCRdb holds only the in-frame ones, with some missing. The table has roughly 2 million clones, about 95% seen once. This clone was counted a single time.

What was sequenced was naive CD8+ T cells sorted from blood. This sequence joins TRBV19 and TRBJ2-7, with D uncertain. The receptor was derived from a man between 18 and 29 years old in good health. CDR3 DNA sequence: TGTGCCAGTAGTCCAGACACATTTACCTACGAGCAGTACTTC. It specifies CASSPDTFTYEQYF.